This T cell receptor beta chain stems from a study of T cell responses to AZD1222 COVID-19 vaccine. TCRdb's table, derived via immunoSEQ multiplex PCR, lists solely in-frame clones and lacks some. The repertoire holds 70,000 or so clones, around 89% seen once, with around 19% in the top ten. The sequence was collected from an adult in good health. The sample here was peripheral blood, taken on day 0 of AZD1222 vaccination.

CDR3 in DNA: TGTGCCAGCAGTTACCTCCCCCTCAGGGATGAGCAGTTCTTC. Amino acid sequence: CASSYLPLRDEQFF. The gene calls are TRBV7-9 and TRBJ2-1; tentatively, D is TRBD1 (5 bases). The germline gives CDR1 SEHNR, CDR2 FQNEAQ (reference sequence). Trimming stripped 6 bases from V and 8 bases from J, with 17 bases between. This CDR3 spans 14 amino acids. Complete variable domain (other parts from reference TRBV7-9 and TRBJ2-1): DTGVSQNPRHKITKRGQNVTFRCDPISEHNRLYWYRQTLGQGPEFLTYFQNEAQLEKSRLLSDRFSAERPKGSFSTLEIQRTEQGDSAMYLCASSYLPLRDEQFFGPGTRLTVL.